One sample yielded the 27 T cell receptor beta chains listed below, sequenced in a study of T cell responses to AZD1222 COVID-19 vaccine. Profiled with immunoSEQ multiplex PCR; TCRdb holds only in-frame clones, not every one. The table shows some 150,000 clones, with 80% to 95% occurring only once. Source: peripheral blood, taken on day 0 of MenACWY control vaccination. The source is an adult in good health.

The rearrangement uses TRBV9 and TRBJ2-3, with TRBD2 identical over 7 bases. Germline CDR1 reads SGDLS; CDR2 reads YYNGEE. V shed 7 bases, J shed 5 bases, and the junction held 13 bases outside the gene matches. The CDR3 sequence is 15 residues long. CDR3 amino acids: CASGRVAGEGDTQYF. The CDR3, as DNA: TGTGCCAGCGGAAGGGTAGCGGGTGAGGGAGATACGCAGTATTTT.

Only one count was recorded for this clone. This chain's CDR3 is CASSLTGPGYGYTF. CDR3 nucleotide sequence: TGTGCCAGCAGCTTGACAGGGCCTGGCTATGGCTACACCTTC. V usage is TRBV7-8 and J usage is TRBJ1-2; 7 bases line up with TRBD1. Germline-derived CDR1 and CDR2 are SGHVS and FQNEAQ. The CDR3 length is 14 residues. Trimming took 3 bases from V and 4 from J; bases not matched to a gene: 5.

CDR3 sequence: CASSFTNTGELFF. The CDR3 DNA is TGTGCCAGCAGTTTCACGAACACCGGGGAGCTGTTTTTT. J is TRBJ2-2 and V is TRBV28; no clear D gene. The V end lost 3 bases, the J end lost 0 bases, and 2 bases lay between the germline ends. CDR1 and CDR2 from the germline V gene are MDHEN and SYDVKM. There are 13 residues in the CDR3.

The chain couples TRBV11-1 to TRBJ2-2; D unresolved. CDR1 and CDR2 from the germline V gene are SGHAT and FQDESV (reference sequence). Trimming removed 1 base from V and 5 bases from J, with 11 bases in between. This CDR3 contains 15 residues. The CDR3 DNA follows: TGTGCCAGCAGCTTAGGAGTCAGTAAAACCGGGGAGCTGTTTTTT. Amino acid sequence: CASSLGVSKTGELFF.

This chain uses TRBV29-1 with TRBJ1-1; 7 bases are a match to TRBD1. This CDR3 spans 13 amino acids. The junction had 4 bases not matched to a gene; V was cut back by 2 bases and J by 4 bases. Germline assignment: CDR1 SQVTM and CDR2 ANQGSEA. CDR3 amino acids: CSVEKGASTEAFF. The CDR3 nucleotides read TGCAGCGTTGAAAAGGGGGCGAGCACTGAAGCTTTCTTT.

The J gene is TRBJ2-5, the V gene TRBV5-1, with a possible D match to TRBD1 (6 bases). Germline V gene data show CDR1 as SGHRS and CDR2 as YFSETQ. The CDR3 contains 15 residues. Deletions cut 3 bases from V and 4 bases from J, with 16 bases between. CDR3 DNA sequence: TGCGCCAGCAGCTCTAATAGGGGGATCGGAGAGACCCAGTACTTC. It is translated as CASSSNRGIGETQYF.

The chain carries TRBV2 and TRBJ1-4; D unresolved. This CDR3 is 11 amino acids long. The germline gives CDR1 SNHLY, CDR2 FYNNEI. V was clipped by 5 bases and J by 8 bases, with 6 bases between them. CDR3 protein: CASSPAEKLFF. The CDR3, as DNA: TGTGCCAGCAGTCCTGCAGAAAAACTGTTTTTT.

CDR3 residues: CASSQGQGQLFEQYF. CDR3 sequence (DNA): TGTGCCAGCAGCCAAGGACAGGGCCAGTTGTTCGAGCAGTACTTC. The chain has TRBV14 and TRBJ2-7, with TRBD1 matching 7 bases. This CDR3 spans 15 amino acids. The germline CDR1 and CDR2 sequences are SGHDN and FVKESK. Losses at the gene ends were 1 base for V and 6 bases for J; bases not matched to a gene: 9.

This chain joins TRBV5-4 and TRBJ2-1; 11 nucleotides match TRBD2. The CDR3 spans 16 residues. V was pared by 0 bases and J by 7 bases, with 6 bases of the junction left unmatched. Per germline, CDR1 SGHNT and CDR2 YYREEE (reference sequence). The DNA of the CDR3 is TGTGCCAGCAGCTTGGGATCTAGCGGGAGGAAAAATGAGCAGTTCTTC. The encoded protein is CASSLGSSGRKNEQFF.

In this sample, this clone turned up a few times. The rearrangement joins TRBV19 to TRBJ2-7; 9 bases are shared with TRBD2. This CDR3 is built from 13 residues. The V gene's germline CDR1 is LNHDA and CDR2 SQIVND (reference sequence). With V trimmed by 6 bases and J by 6 bases, 6 bases remained unmatched. The CDR3 DNA reads TGTGCCAGTAGGACTAGCGGCCTCGGCGAGCAGTACTTC. Encoded protein: CASRTSGLGEQYF.

The chain carries TRBV7-9 and TRBJ1-4; possible D gene TRBD1, 5 bases. The CDR3 is made up of 16 amino acids. Germline V gives CDR1 SEHNR, CDR2 FQNEAQ (reference sequence). V was pared by 5 bases and J by 7 bases, with 20 bases between. The CDR3 sequence: CASSTAGKAGREKLFF. The CDR3, as DNA: TGTGCCAGCAGCACAGCCGGGAAGGCGGGACGTGAAAAACTGTTTTTT.

The chain combines TRBV19 with TRBJ1-5; no clear D. Trimming shortened V by 7 bases and J by 1 base, and 20 bases separated the two germline ends. Germline V CDR1 and CDR2: LNHDA, SQIVND (reference sequence). The CDR3 spans 17 residues. For the CDR3, the DNA is TGTGCCAGTACTACCCCCCGGCAGGCACTAAGCAATCAGCCCCAGCATTTT. It is translated as CASTTPRQALSNQPQHF.

CDR3 protein: CASSSRDRPNTEAFF. The DNA for the CDR3 is TGTGCCAGCAGCTCCCGGGACAGGCCCAACACTGAAGCTTTCTTT. The chain uses TRBV7-9 and TRBJ1-1; TRBD1 matches 8 bases. V was clipped by 4 bases and J by 2 bases; unmatched bases: 6. Germline CDR1 reads SEHNR; CDR2 reads FQNEAQ (reference sequence). CDR3 length: 15 amino acids.

V is TRBV5-1 and J is TRBJ1-1, with D possibly matching TRBD1 (6 bases). Trimming left V 4 bases short and J 1 base short, with 14 bases between. The germline CDR1 and CDR2 sequences are SGHRS and YFSETQ. The length of the CDR3 is 15 residues. Written as DNA, the CDR3 is TGCGCCAGCAGCGCCCGGGAACAGGGGAACACTGAAGCTTTCTTT. Translation gives CASSAREQGNTEAFF.

The rearrangement uses TRBV30 and TRBJ2-7; D might be TRBD1 (6 bases). The CDR3 totals 16 residues. Germline V gene data show CDR1 as GTSNPN and CDR2 as SVGIG (reference sequence). The ends were cut back, 1 base at V and 3 bases at J, with 19 bases in the middle. The CDR3 loop is CAWSAHPGQTLYEQYF. The CDR3 bases are TGTGCCTGGAGTGCCCATCCGGGACAAACGCTCTACGAGCAGTACTTC.

J is TRBJ2-3 and V is TRBV18; D gene unclear. Germline CDR1 is KGHSH and CDR2 is LQKENI. Between the trimmed V and J ends, which lost 0 bases and 2 bases, there was a span of 6 bases. This CDR3 contains 14 residues. The CDR3 DNA reads TGTGCCAGCTCACCACCGACCCACACAGATACGCAGTATTTT. This translates into CASSPPTHTDTQYF. Full variable domain (outside the CDR3, taken from reference TRBV18 and TRBJ2-3): NAGVMQNPRHLVRRRGQEARLRCSPMKGHSHVYWYRQLPEEGLKFMVYLQKENIIDESGMPKERFSAEFPKEGPSILRIQQVVRGDSAAYFCASSPPTHTDTQYFGPGTRLTVL.

For the CDR3, the DNA is TGTGCCAGCAGCCGGGGGTTGGGGAACACTGAAGCTTTCTTT. Amino acids: CASSRGLGNTEAFF. The V and J genes are TRBV5-6 and TRBJ1-1; weak D call: TRBD1 (5 bases). CDR1 SGHDT and CDR2 YYEEEE come from the germline V gene. Trimming removed 4 bases at V and 1 base at J, with 11 bases between. This CDR3 is 14 amino acids long.

The J gene is TRBJ1-2, the V gene TRBV9, with TRBD1 matching over 8 bases. The CDR3 has 14 amino acids. V trimming: 4 bases; J trimming: 4 bases; junction bases outside the gene matches: 6. Germline CDR1 reads SGDLS; CDR2 reads YYNGEE. The CDR3, as DNA: TGTGCCAGCAGCAATCCGGGACAGGTCTATGGCTACACCTTC. Its protein product is CASSNPGQVYGYTF.

The genes are TRBV9 and TRBJ2-5; D could derive from TRBD1 or TRBD2 (6 bases each). V gave up 4 bases and J gave up 5 bases, with 15 bases separating them. The CDR3 has 14 residues. Germline CDR1 reads SGDLS; CDR2 reads YYNGEE. DNA of the CDR3: TGTGCCAGCAGCAGGGGGGTCAGTCGCGAGACCCAGTACTTC. Translation gives CASSRGVSRETQYF.

This clone turned up a few times. The chain employs TRBV19 and TRBJ2-1; D unclear. CDR3 length: 12 amino acids. V was clipped by 3 bases and J by 8 bases, with 8 bases between them. Germline V CDR1 and CDR2: LNHDA, SQIVND (reference sequence). CDR3 in amino acids: CASSITRYEQFF. The DNA for the CDR3 is TGTGCCAGTAGTATCACAAGGTATGAGCAGTTCTTC.

V gene TRBV9 combines with J gene TRBJ1-1, with D maybe TRBD1 (6 bases). CDR3 length equals 16 residues. From germline, CDR1 is SGDLS and CDR2 YYNGEE. V shed 3 bases and J shed 0 bases, with 15 bases lying between them. The CDR3 DNA is TGTGCCAGCAGCGGGTCTCTAAGGGGGATGAACACTGAAGCTTTCTTT. Encoded protein: CASSGSLRGMNTEAFF.

Only one count was recorded for this clone. The rearrangement uses TRBV5-1 and TRBJ2-2; D unclear. The CDR3 has 14 amino acids. V dropped 3 bases and J dropped 7 bases, with 13 bases sitting between them. Germline-derived CDR1 and CDR2 are SGHRS and YFSETQ. CDR3 sequence (DNA): TGCGCCAGCAGCTACGCAGACTTAGGCGGGGAGCTGTTTTTT. This translates into CASSYADLGGELFF.

This sequence joins TRBV9 and TRBJ1-1, with D possibly TRBD1 on 6 matching bases. The CDR3 consists of 15 residues. Germline loops: CDR1 SGDLS, CDR2 YYNGEE. Trimming removed 0 bases from V and 6 bases from J, with 15 bases in between. This CDR3 is CASSVGISDRSEAFF. CDR3 bases: TGTGCCAGCAGCGTAGGAATTTCGGACAGATCTGAAGCTTTCTTT.

V and J are TRBV19 and TRBJ2-7; D possibly uses TRBD1 or TRBD2 (5 bases each). The CDR3 contains 14 residues. CDR1 and CDR2 from the germline V gene are LNHDA and SQIVND (reference sequence). V was cut by 5 bases and J by 1 base, with 12 bases left in between. The CDR3 spells CASSLSGRSYEQYF. As DNA, the CDR3 is TGTGCCAGTAGTCTATCGGGACGGTCCTACGAGCAGTACTTC.

This chain joins TRBV10-3 and TRBJ1-1; D ambiguous. The CDR3 runs to 12 residues. Germline-derived CDR1 and CDR2 are ENHRY and SYGVKD. With 2 bases removed from V and 7 bases from J, the gap between germline ends came to 8 bases. DNA of the CDR3: TGTGCCATCAGTGAGCAGGAGGGTGAAGCTTTCTTT. Its protein is CAISEQEGEAFF.

The CDR3 region is CASSHRQRSGNTIYF. CDR3 bases: TGTGCCAGCAGCCACCGGCAGCGATCTGGAAACACCATATATTTT. The rearrangement links TRBV3-1 (or the pseudogene TRBV3-2) to TRBJ1-3, with D uncertain. Germline V gene lookup returns CDR1 LGHDT and CDR2 YNNKEL (reference sequence). The CDR3 is made up of 15 amino acids. V was clipped by 3 bases and J by 1 base, with 10 bases between them.

This clone was detected only once. The V call is TRBV2, the J call TRBJ2-5; D is ambiguous. This CDR3 comprises 13 residues. Germline loops: CDR1 SNHLY, CDR2 FYNNEI. Trimming took off 9 bases at V and 0 bases at J, with 11 bases between the two ends. The CDR3 nucleotides read TGTGCCAGTGGACGGCTGTACCAAGAGACCCAGTACTTC. As protein: CASGRLYQETQYF.